The source of this T cell receptor (beta chain) is a study of OX40 agonist ivuxolimab in advanced cancers. Study details: The dose-escalation cohort was just under 85% male, with a mean age of about 60 years, ranging about 23 to 90. Whole-study findings and limits: Antigen specificity of clonally expanded peripheral T cells was not established. The study found among the lowest clonal expansion in partial responders at 0.1-3.0 mg/kg. Normalized T-cell clonal expansion was also low in a subset of nonresponders.

Generated by immunoSEQ multiplex PCR, the TCRdb table keeps only in-frame clones and is missing some. The sample lists roughly 67,000 clones, around nine tenths occurring once. Germline values: CDR1 SGHRS, CDR2 YFSETQ. The V and J ends lost 2 bases and 0 bases respectively, with 9 bases between them. There are 16 residues in the CDR3. Note on this clone: Its antigen remains unknown.

V is TRBV5-1 and J is TRBJ2-6; D remains ambiguous. The sequencing used CD4+ or CD8+ T cells sorted from blood, collected in a trial of the OX40 agonist ivuxolimab. The clonotype was recovered from an adult with an advanced solid tumor such as melanoma, head and neck, liver or kidney cancer. The CDR3 DNA is TGCGCCAGCAGCTTTTGGTCCAGCTCTGGGGCCAACGTCCTGACTTTC. Encoded protein: CASSFWSSSGANVLTF.